This T cell receptor beta chain was documented in a study of blood T cells in healthy people across ages. This clonotype has ten or more counts. Using a J-beta primer mix together with a sample-barcoded 5' primer, a second PCR was run for about 6 to 11 cycles. TCRdb reprocessed the 5' RACE reads with MiXCR, giving one entry per CDR3 protein. The table includes around 1,600,000 distinct CDR3 sequences, roughly two fifths detected once. The sequence came from a woman aged 18-29 years in good health. Material: blood.

CDR3 sequence reads: CASSLNLPAYEQYF. The CDR3 nucleotides read TGTGCCAGCAGTTTAAACCTTCCTGCCTACGAGCAGTACTTC. This chain connects TRBV2 to TRBJ2-7; D is ambiguous. Trimming cost V 5 bases and J 2 bases, with 13 bases left between them. This CDR3 contains 14 residues. The germline gives CDR1 SNHLY, CDR2 FYNNEI.